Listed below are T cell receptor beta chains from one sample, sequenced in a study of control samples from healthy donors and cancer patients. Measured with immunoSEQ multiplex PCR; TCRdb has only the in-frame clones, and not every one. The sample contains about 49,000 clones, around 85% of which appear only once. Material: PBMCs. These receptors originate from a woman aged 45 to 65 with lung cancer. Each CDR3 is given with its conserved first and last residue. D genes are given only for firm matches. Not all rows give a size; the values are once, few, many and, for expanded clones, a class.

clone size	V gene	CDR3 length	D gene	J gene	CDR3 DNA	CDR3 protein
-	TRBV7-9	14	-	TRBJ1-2	TGTGCCAGCAGCCCCCCGGGACCGCTCTATGGCTACACCTTC	CASSPPGPLYGYTF
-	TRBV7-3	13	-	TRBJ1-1	TGTGCCAGCAGCTTACTGAGGAACACTGAAGCTTTCTTT	CASSLLRNTEAFF
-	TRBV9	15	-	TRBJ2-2	TGTGCCAGCAGCGTAGAAGGCGCCGGCACCGGGGAGCTGTTTTTT	CASSVEGAGTGELFF
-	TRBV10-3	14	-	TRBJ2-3	TGTGCCATCAGGCCCGGGGTGGACACAGATACGCAGTATTTT	CAIRPGVDTDTQYF
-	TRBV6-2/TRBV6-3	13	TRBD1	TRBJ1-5	TGTGCCAGCAGTCAGACAGGGTGGGAGCCCCAGCATTTT	CASSQTGWEPQHF
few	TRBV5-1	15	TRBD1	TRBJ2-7	TGCGCCAGCAGCTTGGAGACAGGGGGGGCCTACGAGCAGTACTTC	CASSLETGGAYEQYF
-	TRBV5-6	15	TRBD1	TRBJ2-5	TGTGCCAGCAGCCCTTGGACAGGGGGCCGGGAGACCCAGTACTTC	CASSPWTGGRETQYF
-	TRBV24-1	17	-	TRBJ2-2	TGTGCCACCAGTGATGAACCGGGACACGGTTTCCCCGGGGAGCTGTTTTTT	CATSDEPGHGFPGELFF
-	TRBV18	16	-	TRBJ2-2	TGTGCCAGCTCACCGGTTACAGGCCTCATTACCGGGGAGCTGTTTTTT	CASSPVTGLITGELFF
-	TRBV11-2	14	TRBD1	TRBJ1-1	TGTGCCAGCAGCGCCATACAGGGGGGGTTTGAAGCTTTCTTT	CASSAIQGGFEAFF
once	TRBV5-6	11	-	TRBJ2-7	TGTGCCAGCAGCTTGGGTAACGAGCAGTACTTC	CASSLGNEQYF
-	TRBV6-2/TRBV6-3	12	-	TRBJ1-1	TGTGCCAGCAGTTATGGACCCACAGGAGCTTTCTTT	CASSYGPTGAFF
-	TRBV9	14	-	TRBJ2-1	TGTGCCAGCAGCGTAGCGACTGGGTACAATGAGCAGTTCTTC	CASSVATGYNEQFF
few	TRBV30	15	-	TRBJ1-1	TGTGCCTGGAGTAGATTTCGTGCTCCGAACACTGAAGCTTTCTTT	CAWSRFRAPNTEAFF
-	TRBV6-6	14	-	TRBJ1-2	TGTGCCAGCAGAGGAGCAACAGGGATCGTTGGCTACACCTTC	CASRGATGIVGYTF
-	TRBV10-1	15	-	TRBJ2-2	TGCGCCAGCAGTGAGTTACAGGGAGGCACCGGGGAGCTGTTTTTT	CASSELQGGTGELFF
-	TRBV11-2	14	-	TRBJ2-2	TGTGCCAGCAGCATGGTGACAACGACCGGGGAGCTGTTTTTT	CASSMVTTTGELFF
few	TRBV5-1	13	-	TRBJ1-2	TGCGCCAGCAGCTTGGGCAGGGTTGAGGGCTACACCTTC	CASSLGRVEGYTF
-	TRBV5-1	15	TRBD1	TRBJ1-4	TGCGCCAGCAGCTTGACGGGACAGGGGAATGAAAAACTGTTTTTT	CASSLTGQGNEKLFF
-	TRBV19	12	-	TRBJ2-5	TGTGCCAGTAGTATAGACCCAGGGACCCAGTACTTC	CASSIDPGTQYF
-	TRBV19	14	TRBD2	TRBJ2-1	TGTGCCAGTAGTATAAAGGGGACTAGCGGGGCGCAGTTCTTC	CASSIKGTSGAQFF
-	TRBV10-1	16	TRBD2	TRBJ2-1	TGCGCCAGCAGTGCTCTGACTAGCGGGGGGAACAATGAGCAGTTCTTC	CASSALTSGGNNEQFF
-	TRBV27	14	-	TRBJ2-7	TGTGCCAGCGGTTACGGCGTCAGGTACTACGAGCAGTACTTC	CASGYGVRYYEQYF
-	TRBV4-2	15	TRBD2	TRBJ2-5	TGTGCCAGCAGCCAAGGCGCGGGGGGACAAGAGACCCAGTACTTC	CASSQGAGGQETQYF
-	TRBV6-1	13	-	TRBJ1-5	TGTGCCAGCAGTGAAACGTGGGGCCAGCCCCAGCATTTT	CASSETWGQPQHF
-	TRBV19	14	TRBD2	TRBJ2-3	TGTGCCAGTCGACTAGCGGGGGATCCAGATACGCAGTATTTT	CASRLAGDPDTQYF
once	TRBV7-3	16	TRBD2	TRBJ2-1	TGTGCCAGCAGCTTAACTATGGCGGGGGGGCCTAGTGAGCAGTTCTTC	CASSLTMAGGPSEQFF
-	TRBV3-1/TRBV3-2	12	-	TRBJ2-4	TGTGCCAGCAGCCAAGATACCAGGCTTCTATACTTC	CASSQDTRLLYF
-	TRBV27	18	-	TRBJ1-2	TGTGCCAGCAGTTTGTCGATAGGGGGGGCCGGAGGAGACTATGGCTACACCTTC	CASSLSIGGAGGDYGYTF
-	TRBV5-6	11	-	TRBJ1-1	TGTGCCAGTAACAGGGCCACTGAAGCTTTCTTT	CASNRATEAFF
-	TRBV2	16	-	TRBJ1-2	TGTGCCAGCAGTGTGAACTTCGGGGGAACTAACTATGGCTACACCTTC	CASSVNFGGTNYGYTF
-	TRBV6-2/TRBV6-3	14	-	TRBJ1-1	TGTGCCAGCAGTTATTCGGGACGGAACACTGAAGCTTTCTTT	CASSYSGRNTEAFF
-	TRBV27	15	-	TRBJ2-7	TGTGCCAGCAGAGCGCACCTTTCTACCTCCTACGAGCAGTACTTC	CASRAHLSTSYEQYF
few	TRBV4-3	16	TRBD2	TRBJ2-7	TGCGCCAGCAGCCAAGTTTCTAGCGGGGGGTACTACGAGCAGTACTTC	CASSQVSSGGYYEQYF
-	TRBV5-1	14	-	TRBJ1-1	TGCGCCAGCAGCTTGTTTCGCACGACAAATGAAGCTTTCTTT	CASSLFRTTNEAFF
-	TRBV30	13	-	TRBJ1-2	TGTGCCTGGAGTGTAGACGATTGGGACGGCTACACCTTC	CAWSVDDWDGYTF
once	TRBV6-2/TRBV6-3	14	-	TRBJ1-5	TGTGCCAGCAGTTACGGAGGGAGCAATCAGCCCCAGCATTTT	CASSYGGSNQPQHF
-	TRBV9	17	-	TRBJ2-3	TGTGCCAGCAGCCTCGACGGAGGGTCCGGTTACACAGATACGCAGTATTTT	CASSLDGGSGYTDTQYF
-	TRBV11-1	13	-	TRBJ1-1	TGTGCCAGCAGCTTTAATGCGGACACTGAAGCTTTCTTT	CASSFNADTEAFF
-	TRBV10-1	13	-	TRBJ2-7	TGCGCCAGCCGGGTAGGCACAGCCTACGAGCAGTACTTC	CASRVGTAYEQYF
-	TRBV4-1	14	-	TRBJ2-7	TGCGCCAGCAGCCAAGAGACGGTGGGGTACGAGCAGTACTTC	CASSQETVGYEQYF
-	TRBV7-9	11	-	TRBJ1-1	TGTGCCAGCAGGCAGGACACTGAAGCTTTCTTT	CASRQDTEAFF
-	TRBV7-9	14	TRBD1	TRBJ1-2	TGTGCCAGCAGCCCCGTGACAGGGTCCTATGGCTACACCTTC	CASSPVTGSYGYTF
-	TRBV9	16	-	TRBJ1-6	TGTGCCAGCAGCCCCTTCGGGGGGGAGGATAATTCACCCCTCCACTTT	CASSPFGGEDNSPLHF
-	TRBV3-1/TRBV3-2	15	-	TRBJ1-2	TGTGCCAGCAGCCAATTGTCCAGCTGGGGTTATGGCTACACCTTC	CASSQLSSWGYGYTF
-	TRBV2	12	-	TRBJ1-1	TGTGCCAGCAGTCCAACGTGGACTGAAGCTTTCTTT	CASSPTWTEAFF
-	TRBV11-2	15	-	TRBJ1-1	TGTGCCAGCAGCTTAGATGAGGGGGTTTGGACTGAAGCTTTCTTT	CASSLDEGVWTEAFF
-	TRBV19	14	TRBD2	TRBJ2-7	TGTGCCAGTAGTGCTAGCGGGGGTCCGAACGAGCAGTACTTC	CASSASGGPNEQYF
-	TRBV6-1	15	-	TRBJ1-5	TGTGCCAGCAGTGAAGCGACACAGGGATATCAGCCCCAGCATTTT	CASSEATQGYQPQHF
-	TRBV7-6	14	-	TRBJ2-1	TGTGCCAGCAGCCTCGAGGACGGCTACAATGAGCAGTTCTTC	CASSLEDGYNEQFF
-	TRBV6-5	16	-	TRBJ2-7	TGTGCCAGCAGTTACTCGGGGCAGATTAGCTCCTACGAGCAGTACTTC	CASSYSGQISSYEQYF
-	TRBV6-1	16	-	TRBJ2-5	TGTGCCAGCAGTGAACAAGAGGGGGGGCCGTTAGAGACCCAGTACTTC	CASSEQEGGPLETQYF
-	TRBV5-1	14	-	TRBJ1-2	TGCGCCAGCAGCAGGGACGGCCCTTCGGGGGGCTACACCTTC	CASSRDGPSGGYTF
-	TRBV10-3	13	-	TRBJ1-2	TGTGCCATCAGTGAAAACGGACAGACGAGCTACACCTTC	CAISENGQTSYTF
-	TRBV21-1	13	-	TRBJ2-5	TGTGCCAGCATTCTCTGTGAGGAAGAGACCCAGTACTTC	CASILCEEETQYF
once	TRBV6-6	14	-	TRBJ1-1	TGTGCCAGCAGAAAAGGGAATACGAACACTGAAGCTTTCTTT	CASRKGNTNTEAFF
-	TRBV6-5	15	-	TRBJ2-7	TGTGCCAGCAGTTATTCTCCGGGAAGCTCCTACGAGCAGTACTTC	CASSYSPGSSYEQYF